The clone carrying this TCR beta chain showed up just once. Its antigen is not identified. Germline CDR1 and CDR2: ENHRY and SYGVKD. With V trimmed by 3 bases and J by 3 bases, 3 bases remained unmatched. The CDR3 loop spans 16 amino acids. Sequencing was performed with immunoSEQ multiplex PCR; in TCRdb, only in-frame clones are kept and a portion is missing. Among 150,000 to 200,000 clones listed, approximately 90% were seen once. This sample is drawn from a study of cytotoxic CD8 clonotypes in ibrutinib-treated CLL. About the research overall: The samples contained a few hundred thousand productive templates on average. They also contained an average of roughly 99,000 productive rearrangements. Regarding the study as a whole: Public clonotypes were rare and shrank or held steady on treatment.

This clonotype was obtained from a human donor with chronic lymphocytic leukemia. The sequenced sample was PBMCs, obtained at disease progression, from a patient treated with ibrutinib. The chain joins TRBV10-3 to TRBJ2-3; 13 bases map to TRBD2. The DNA of the CDR3 is TGTGCCATCAGTGAAGCGGGACTAGCGGGAACAGATACGCAGTATTTT. It codes for CAISEAGLAGTDTQYF.